This T cell receptor beta chain was captured in a study of early T cells in non-severe SARS-CoV-2 infection. Study background: Bulk RNA taken from unsorted whole blood was sequenced, leaving chains unpaired.

The CDR3 is made up of 15 amino acids. With V trimmed by 7 bases and J by 0 bases, 6 bases remained unmatched. From germline, CDR1 is SQVTM and CDR2 ANQGSEA. Individual cDNA molecules were tagged with unique molecular identifiers, the study reported. MiXCR, applied by TCRdb to the 5' RACE reads, yields one record per CDR3 protein. The repertoire consists of around 76,000 distinct CDR3 sequences, with about 11% occurring once and the leading ten covering around 4.7%. The chain recombines TRBV29-1 with TRBJ2-4; 10 bases map to TRBD1. Specimen: whole blood. The source is an adult who was a healthcare worker with PCR-confirmed SARS-CoV-2 infection or an uninfected control (not recorded which). The CDR3 protein is CSAVDRGAAKNIQYF. In nucleotides, the CDR3 is TGCAGCGCCGTGGACAGGGGGGCAGCCAAAAACATTCAGTACTTC.